One and the same sample provided the 2 T cell receptor beta chains below, sequenced in a study of shared clonotypes between healthy human individuals. It was CD45RO-negative cells, positively selected for CCR7, that made up naive CD8 cells, with terminally differentiated effector memory CD45RA+ cells excluded. Method: immunoSEQ multiplex PCR; TCRdb's copy keeps in-frame clones and lacks some. The table shows hundreds of thousands of clones, with 85% to 95% occurring only once. Specimen: naive CD8+ T cells sorted from blood. These receptors originate from a man aged 30 to 45 in good health.

The chain couples TRBV28 to TRBJ2-7; 7 bases line up with TRBD2. The germline V gene has CDR1 MDHEN and CDR2 SYDVKM. The CDR3 length is 17 residues. J lost 3 bases, V lost 7 bases, and 18 bases had no gene match. For the CDR3, the DNA is TGTGCCAGCATCCTTTGTGGAGGTGGGGCGGGAGTCTACGAGCAGTACTTC. It encodes CASILCGGGAGVYEQYF.

For the CDR3, the DNA is TGTGCCAGCAGCCCAATAGCGGGGGCGCGGAACACTGAAGCTTTCTTT. This sequence encodes CASSPIAGARNTEAFF. The rearrangement links TRBV7-9 to TRBJ1-1, with D possibly TRBD1 on 6 matching bases. From germline, CDR1 is SEHNR and CDR2 FQNEAQ (reference sequence). With 5 bases removed from V and 1 base from J, the gap between germline ends came to 17 bases. The CDR3 runs to 16 residues.